Shown below are 6 T cell receptor beta chains from a single sample sequenced in a study of T cells after yellow fever vaccination (dated by TCRdb to about 2019). Library preparation was by 5' RACE. Sequenced on an Illumina HiSeq 2500. Starting from the raw public reads, TCRdb applied fastp trimming at Q25, assembled clones with MiXCR and retained in-frame beta chains. For every CDR3 protein sequence, its rows merge into one entry that carries the most common genes and DNA. In this sample the table shows about 370,000 distinct CDR3 sequences, 11% of which occur a single time. The ten largest make up less than 20% of the sample. This specimen's treatment or condition label, interpreted: live attenuated yellow fever vaccine strain. The specimen comprised PBMCs, sampled on the day of the first yellow fever vaccination. These receptor sequences come from a man between 18 and 35 years old who received the YFV17D yellow fever vaccine.

The rearrangement uses TRBV20-1 and TRBJ2-3, with unresolved D. The CDR3 is 13 residues long. Germline assignment: CDR1 DFQATT and CDR2 SNEGSKA (reference sequence). Trimming removed 3 bases at V and 2 bases at J, with 9 bases between. CDR3 coding DNA: TGCAGTGCTAGGGCGCGGAACACAGATACGCAGTATTTT. It yields the protein CSARARNTDTQYF.

This clonotype appeared a few times. This chain connects TRBV2 to TRBJ2-1, with 12 bases lining up with TRBD2. Trimming at V came to 8 bases and at J to 0 bases, leaving 5 bases not matched to a gene. Germline loops: CDR1 SNHLY, CDR2 FYNNEI. The CDR3 has 16 amino acids. CDR3 residues: CASAPSGGASYNEQFF. The CDR3, as DNA: TGTGCCAGCGCTCCTAGCGGGGGGGCCTCCTACAATGAGCAGTTCTTC.

Only a few counts were recorded for this clonotype. This chain uses TRBV18 with TRBJ1-3; D gene ambiguous. Looked up from germline, CDR1 is KGHSH and CDR2 is LQKENI. V lost 6 bases to trimming and J lost 0 bases, with 12 bases between them. This CDR3 comprises 15 residues. CDR3 coding DNA: TGTGCCAGCTCTGAGGGAGCGACCTCTGGAAACACCATATATTTT. It translates to CASSEGATSGNTIYF.

This clonotype was observed many times. The V gene is TRBV18, the J gene TRBJ2-1; 14 bases are shared with TRBD2. Germline-derived CDR1 and CDR2 are KGHSH and LQKENI. J was trimmed by 3 bases and V by 3 bases; bases with no gene match: 1. The CDR3 covers 16 residues. Written as DNA, the CDR3 is TGTGCCAGCTCACCGGGGACTAGCGGGAGCTACAATGAGCAGTTCTTC. Residues: CASSPGTSGSYNEQFF.

This clonotype appeared many times. This chain links TRBV7-2 with TRBJ2-7, with D unresolved. With 2 bases removed from V and 6 bases from J, the gap between germline ends came to 8 bases. Germline V gives CDR1 SGHTA, CDR2 FQGNSA. The CDR3 contains 12 residues. CDR3 sequence reads: CASSLMKVEQYF. CDR3 bases: TGTGCCAGCAGCTTAATGAAGGTCGAGCAGTACTTC.

The V gene is TRBV6-1, the J gene TRBJ2-5; 10 bases match TRBD1. CDR3 length: 14 amino acids. The trim removed 5 bases at V and 5 bases at J, leaving 5 bases unmatched. Germline V gene sequence: CDR1 MNHNS, CDR2 SASEGT. In DNA form, the CDR3 reads TGTGCCAGCAGTAAGACAGGGGGCGAGGAGACCCAGTACTTC. Residues: CASSKTGGEETQYF.